Presented here are 32 T cell receptor beta chains from one specimen sequenced in a study of T cell responses to AZD1222 COVID-19 vaccine. Some clones are missing from TCRdb's copy, which holds only in-frame ones; the method was immunoSEQ multiplex PCR. The data show about 140,000 clones, 89% seen once. The sequencing here drew on peripheral blood, taken on day 0 of AZD1222 vaccination. These receptors all come from an adult in good health.

The chain combines TRBV2 with TRBJ1-6; D is unclear. There are 16 residues in the CDR3. Trimming removed 6 bases at V and 0 bases at J, with 12 bases between. Germline V lookup: CDR1 SNHLY, CDR2 FYNNEI. CDR3 in amino acids: CASSVIGVSYNSPLHF. CDR3 nucleotides: TGTGCCAGCAGCGTAATTGGAGTCTCCTATAATTCACCCCTCCACTTT.

The chain carries TRBV6-2 or TRBV6-3 and TRBJ1-1, with 11 nucleotides matching TRBD1. The germline CDR1 and CDR2 sequences are MNHEY and SVGEGT. The CDR3 is made up of 16 amino acids. V shed 4 bases and J 5 bases; nucleotides not matched to a gene: 9. The CDR3 protein is CASSFHRTGGRTEAFF. CDR3 bases: TGTGCCAGCAGTTTCCATAGGACAGGGGGCAGAACTGAAGCTTTCTTT.

This CDR3 reads CASRDNRRLNTEAFF. CDR3 in DNA: TGCGCCAGCAGAGACAACAGGAGACTGAACACTGAAGCTTTCTTT. The chain links TRBV10-1 to TRBJ1-1; the D gene is possibly TRBD1 (5 bases). The CDR3 totals 15 residues. Germline V gene sequence: CDR1 WNHNN, CDR2 SYGVQD (reference sequence). Trimming took off 6 bases at V and 0 bases at J, with 14 bases between the two ends.

This sequence joins TRBV7-2 and TRBJ1-4; no reliable D call. The germline V gene has CDR1 SGHTA and CDR2 FQGNSA. The CDR3 spans 15 residues. The V end was cut by 0 bases, the J end by 7 bases, with 12 bases between. The CDR3 spells CASSLAGGAGEKLFF. In nucleotides, the CDR3 is TGTGCCAGCAGCTTAGCGGGAGGTGCGGGTGAAAAACTGTTTTTT.

The chain joins TRBV13 to TRBJ2-7; 15 nucleotides agree with TRBD2. CDR1 PRHDT and CDR2 FYEKMQ come from the germline V gene (reference sequence). The V and J ends lost 3 bases and 4 bases, in that order; junction bases with no gene match: 4. The CDR3 is made up of 16 amino acids. The CDR3 DNA follows: TGTGCCAGCAGCTTTGGACTAGCGGGGGGGAGATACGAGCAGTACTTC. Its protein product is CASSFGLAGGRYEQYF.

To note about this clone: A read error may account for a junction end that differs from germline. V and J are TRBV27 and TRBJ1-3, with D perhaps matching TRBD1 (6 bases). The CDR3 runs 13 residues. CDR1 MNHEY and CDR2 SMNVEV come from the germline V gene (reference sequence). In DNA, the CDR3 is TGTGCCAGCAGTTGGGACAAGGGAAGCACCATATATTTT. Protein product: CASSWDKGSTIYF.

This chain connects TRBV9 to TRBJ2-7; 12 nucleotides line up with TRBD2. CDR3 length: 15 residues. J lost 5 bases, V lost 3 bases, and 6 bases had no gene match. Per the germline V gene, CDR1 is SGDLS and CDR2 is YYNGEE. The CDR3 coding sequence is TGTGCCAGCAGCGCTAGCGGGAGGGCCGGAGACGAGCAGTACTTC. This sequence encodes CASSASGRAGDEQYF.

This rearrangement joins TRBV6-1 to TRBJ1-2, with 7 nucleotides matching TRBD1. The CDR3 totals 14 residues. The V and J ends lost 3 bases and 2 bases, in that order; junction bases with no gene match: 3. Germline CDR1 and CDR2: MNHNS and SASEGT. The CDR3 spells CASSEGRGNYGYTF. In nucleotides, the CDR3 is TGTGCCAGCAGTGAGGGCAGGGGGAACTATGGCTACACCTTC.

The chain links TRBV2 to TRBJ2-1; 11 nucleotides align to TRBD1. The germline V gene has CDR1 SNHLY and CDR2 FYNNEI. CDR3 size: 15 residues. The trim removed 6 bases at V and 5 bases at J, leaving 6 bases unmatched. In DNA, the CDR3 is TGTGCCAGCAGGAGGGACAGGGGGAAGAACAATGAGCAGTTCTTC. The encoded protein is CASRRDRGKNNEQFF.

The chain combines TRBV21-1 with TRBJ1-2. TRBV21-1 counts as a pseudogene. This CDR3 region has 16 residues. This chain's CDR3 is CASSKESTGANYGYTF. The CDR3 DNA follows: TGTGCCAGCAGCAAAGAGAGTACGGGGGCGAACTATGGCTACACCTTC.

The J gene is TRBJ2-4, the V gene TRBV4-1; 8 bases line up with TRBD1. Germline CDR1 MGHRA, CDR2 YSYEKL. Trimming at V came to 5 bases and at J to 8 bases, leaving 11 bases not matched to a gene. There are 15 residues in the CDR3. As DNA, the CDR3 is TGCGCCAGCAGCTTCCCTTCAGGGGGCCGGGACATTCAGTACTTC. Its translation is CASSFPSGGRDIQYF.

The CDR3 here is CASSPREALPNGGANVLTF. The CDR3 bases are TGTGCCAGCTCACCCCGGGAAGCCCTCCCGAATGGTGGGGCCAACGTCCTGACTTTC. The chain combines TRBV18 with TRBJ2-6, with D tentatively TRBD2 (5 bases). Germline assignment: CDR1 KGHSH and CDR2 LQKENI. The CDR3 has 19 amino acids. V was pared by 3 bases and J by 3 bases, with 21 bases between.

The genes are TRBV6-5 and TRBJ2-5, with 8 bases aligning to TRBD1. The germline V gene encodes CDR1 MNHEY and CDR2 SVGAGI. This CDR3 has 14 residues. Trimming at V came to 8 bases and at J to 2 bases, leaving 7 bases not matched to a gene. The CDR3 DNA sequence: TGTGCCAGCCGAGACCACAGGGGGCAAGAGACCCAGTACTTC. Its protein product is CASRDHRGQETQYF.

The chain joins TRBV9 to TRBJ2-1; 14 nucleotides match TRBD2. Germline-derived CDR1 and CDR2 are SGDLS and YYNGEE. Germline trimming cut 4 bases from V and 8 bases from J; bases unmatched to any gene: 5. The CDR3 runs 15 residues. CDR3 residues: CASSPPGLAGDEQFF. The CDR3 region has the DNA TGTGCCAGCAGCCCGCCGGGACTAGCGGGAGATGAGCAGTTCTTC.

The J gene is TRBJ1-3, the V gene TRBV5-6; unclear D gene. V lost 5 bases, J lost 0 bases, and 9 bases lay in between. The CDR3 extends over 14 amino acids. CDR1 is SGHDT and CDR2 is YYEEEE in the germline V gene. The CDR3 protein is CASSGIFSGNTIYF. The CDR3 DNA follows: TGTGCCAGCAGTGGTATCTTCTCTGGAAACACCATATATTTT. Looking up the rest from reference TRBV5-6 and TRBJ1-3 gives the full variable domain: DAGVTQSPTHLIKTRGQQVTLRCSPKSGHDTVSWYQQALGQGPQFIFQYYEEEERQRGNFPDRFSGHQFPNYSSELNVNALLLGDSALYLCASSGIFSGNTIYFGEGSWLTVV.

This sequence joins TRBV4-2 and TRBJ2-1; a weak D match, TRBD2 (6 bases). The V gene lost 0 bases and the J gene lost 9 bases, with 18 bases spanning the gap. CDR1 LGHNA and CDR2 YNFKEQ come from the germline V gene. CDR3 length: 16 residues. The CDR3 DNA reads as TGTGCCAGCAGCCAAGATCGGGGGACCCAAGGCAGTGAGCAGTTCTTC. Translated: CASSQDRGTQGSEQFF.

The J gene is TRBJ2-2, the V gene TRBV10-2; a weak D match, TRBD1 (6 bases). V lost 4 bases, J lost 6 bases, and 15 bases lay in between. CDR3 length equals 15 residues. The germline CDR1 and CDR2 sequences are WSHSY and SAAADI. This chain's CDR3 is CASSAYRDGAGELFF. The CDR3 coding sequence is TGCGCCAGCAGTGCCTACAGGGATGGCGCCGGGGAGCTGTTTTTT.

The sample holds one count of this clone. The chain uses TRBV19 and TRBJ1-5; 7 positions match TRBD1. CDR3 size: 15 residues. The trim removed 4 bases at V and 3 bases at J, leaving 6 bases unmatched. Germline V gene data show CDR1 as LNHDA and CDR2 as SQIVND (reference sequence). The CDR3 protein is CASSTLQGFNQPQHF. CDR3 nucleotide sequence: TGTGCCAGTAGTACCTTACAGGGGTTCAATCAGCCCCAGCATTTT.

This clone was seen only a few times. The rearrangement joins TRBV7-9 to TRBJ2-7, with D possibly matching TRBD2 (5 bases). The CDR3 covers 15 residues. Trimming took off 3 bases at V and 3 bases at J, with 15 bases between the two ends. CDR1 is SEHNR and CDR2 is FQNEAQ in the germline V gene (reference sequence). The CDR3 sequence: CASSFGEISSYEQYF. The CDR3 coding sequence is TGTGCCAGCAGCTTTGGGGAGATTTCTAGCTACGAGCAGTACTTC.

DNA for the CDR3: TGTGCCAGTTCCCCCTTGGACAGGGGGGGAGGCAATGAGCAGTTCTTC. Its protein is CASSPLDRGGGNEQFF. This chain uses TRBV19 with TRBJ2-1; 10 bases map to TRBD1. The CDR3 is 16 amino acids. The V segment lost 8 bases and the J segment 6 bases; nucleotides outside the gene matches: 13. Germline V gives CDR1 LNHDA, CDR2 SQIVND (reference sequence).

The V and J genes are TRBV29-1 and TRBJ1-2; no firm D call. The CDR3 is made up of 15 amino acids. Germline-derived CDR1 and CDR2 are SQVTM and ANQGSEA. The ends were cut back, 3 bases at V and 2 bases at J, with 16 bases in the middle. DNA for the CDR3: TGCAGCGTTGATAGTGTTGGACCGGAGAACTATGGCTACACCTTC. Translating gives CSVDSVGPENYGYTF.

The CDR3 region is CASGREVYEQYF. CDR3 bases: TGTGCAAGTGGCAGGGAGGTCTACGAGCAGTACTTC. This sequence joins TRBV12-2 and TRBJ2-7; TRBD2 is the table's D call, not checked against the DNA. TRBV12-2 is flagged as a pseudogene. CDR3 size: 12 residues.

The chain links TRBV19 to TRBJ2-3; the D is unclear. Germline-derived CDR1 and CDR2 are LNHDA and SQIVND (reference sequence). This CDR3 region has 15 residues. V was clipped by 0 bases and J by 2 bases, with 9 bases between them. This CDR3 reads CASSIDRLPTDTQYF. CDR3 bases: TGTGCCAGTAGTATAGATCGGCTGCCCACAGATACGCAGTATTTT.

The gene calls are TRBV7-2 and TRBJ2-2; 9 bases fit TRBD2. The CDR3 has 15 residues. Germline-derived CDR1 and CDR2 are SGHTA and FQGNSA. V lost 6 bases to trimming and J lost 4 bases; unmatched junction nucleotides: 6. The CDR3, as DNA: TGTGCCAGCAGTCGTAGCGGGAGAAGCACCGGGGAGCTGTTTTTT. This encodes CASSRSGRSTGELFF.

The chain uses TRBV4-2 and TRBJ1-4, with 11 bases lining up with TRBD1. Trimming at V came to 3 bases and at J to 8 bases, leaving 11 bases not matched to a gene. Germline CDR1 reads LGHNA; CDR2 reads YNFKEQ. The CDR3 spans 17 residues. DNA for the CDR3: TGTGCCAGCAGCCAGGGACAGGGGGGTTTTCTTGGCGAAAAACTGTTTTTT. As protein: CASSQGQGGFLGEKLFF.

The chain has TRBV6-5 and TRBJ1-2; 7 bases are a match to TRBD1. CDR1 MNHEY and CDR2 SVGAGI come from the germline V gene. Trimming cost V 6 bases and J 2 bases; bases outside gene matches: 6. The CDR3 runs 14 residues. CDR3 DNA sequence: TGTGCCAGCAGCTACCTACAGGGGAACTATGGCTACACCTTC. It yields the protein CASSYLQGNYGYTF.

The chain couples TRBV27 to TRBJ2-7, with D perhaps TRBD2 (6 bases). This CDR3 comprises 16 residues. V dropped 6 bases and J dropped 0 bases, with 18 bases sitting between them. Germline V gene lookup returns CDR1 MNHEY and CDR2 SMNVEV (reference sequence). The CDR3 is CASRPIPGRSSYEQYF. In DNA, the CDR3 is TGTGCCAGCAGACCAATACCCGGGAGAAGCTCCTACGAGCAGTACTTC.

V is TRBV9 and J is TRBJ1-2, with a tentative D call TRBD1 (5 bases). CDR1 and CDR2 (germline): SGDLS, YYNGEE. This CDR3 spans 15 amino acids. Trimming cost V 0 bases and J 11 bases, with 20 bases left between them. The chain's CDR3 is CASSVVEIGADSYTF. The CDR3 region has the DNA TGTGCCAGCAGCGTAGTGGAAATTGGGGCAGACTCTTACACCTTC.

CDR3 residues: CASSFGETYEQYF. CDR3 DNA sequence: TGTGCCAGCAGTTTCGGGGAGACTTACGAGCAGTACTTC. This chain joins TRBV12-3 or TRBV12-4 and TRBJ2-7; weak D call: TRBD2 (5 bases). CDR3 length: 13 amino acids. With 3 bases removed from V and 4 bases from J, the gap between germline ends came to 10 bases.

This chain connects TRBV28 to TRBJ1-2, with 8 bases fitting TRBD1. The CDR3 runs to 13 residues. V lost 3 bases and J lost 6; bases outside the gene matches: 3. CDR1 and CDR2 from the germline V gene are MDHEN and SYDVKM. The CDR3 coding sequence is TGTGCCAGCAGTTTGCAGGGGGCTGATGGCTACACCTTC. Translation gives CASSLQGADGYTF.

This clone has a single count. The chain joins TRBV5-8 to TRBJ1-5, with D unclear. Germline loops: CDR1 SGHTS, CDR2 YDEGEE. The V end was cut by 4 bases, the J end by 2 bases, with 16 bases between. This CDR3 has 16 amino acids. The DNA of the CDR3 is TGTGCCAGCAGCACGCCAAGTGCAAGGGGCAATCAGCCCCAGCATTTT. This codes for CASSTPSARGNQPQHF.

The chain couples TRBV12-3 or TRBV12-4 to TRBJ1-5; 7 nucleotides match TRBD1. V trimming: 5 bases; J trimming: 5 bases; junction bases outside the gene matches: 3. The CDR3 extends over 13 amino acids. CDR3: CASSGTAYQPQHF. The CDR3 coding sequence is TGTGCCAGCAGTGGGACAGCCTATCAGCCCCAGCATTTT.